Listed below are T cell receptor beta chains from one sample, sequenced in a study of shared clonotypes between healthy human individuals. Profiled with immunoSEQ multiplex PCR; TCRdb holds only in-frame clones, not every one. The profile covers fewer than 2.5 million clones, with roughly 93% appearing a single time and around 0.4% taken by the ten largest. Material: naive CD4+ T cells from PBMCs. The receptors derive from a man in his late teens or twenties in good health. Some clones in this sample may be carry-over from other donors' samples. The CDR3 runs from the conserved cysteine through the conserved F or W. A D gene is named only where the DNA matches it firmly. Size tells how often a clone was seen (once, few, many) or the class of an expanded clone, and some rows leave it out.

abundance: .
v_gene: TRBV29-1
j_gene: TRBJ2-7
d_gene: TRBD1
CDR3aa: CSVLKGTGGPYEQYF
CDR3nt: TGCAGCGTTCTAAAAGGGACAGGGGGGCCCTACGAGCAGTACTTC

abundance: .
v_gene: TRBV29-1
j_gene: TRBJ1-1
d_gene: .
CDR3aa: CSVSTGITEAFF
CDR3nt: TGCAGCGTTTCAACAGGGATCACTGAAGCTTTCTTT

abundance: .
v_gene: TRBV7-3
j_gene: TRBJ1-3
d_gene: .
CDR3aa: CASSLAPWHTIYF
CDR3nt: TGTGCCAGCAGCCTTGCCCCCTGGCACACCATATATTTT

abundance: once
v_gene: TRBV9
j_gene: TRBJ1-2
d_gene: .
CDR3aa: CASSVGGRGLYTF
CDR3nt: TGTGCCAGCAGCGTAGGGGGGCGCGGTCTCTACACCTTC

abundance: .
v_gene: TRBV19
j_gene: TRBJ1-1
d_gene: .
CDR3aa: CASSMFGGRTEAFF
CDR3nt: TGTGCCAGTAGTATGTTTGGGGGGAGGACTGAAGCTTTCTTT

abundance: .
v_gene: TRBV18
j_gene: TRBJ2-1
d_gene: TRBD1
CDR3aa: CASSPQLGQGIIEQFF
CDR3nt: TGTGCCAGCTCACCGCAATTGGGACAGGGTATTATTGAGCAGTTCTTC

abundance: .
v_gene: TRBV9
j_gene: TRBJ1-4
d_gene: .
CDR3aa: CASSPRWATNEKLFF
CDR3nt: TGTGCCAGCAGCCCTCGGTGGGCAACTAATGAAAAACTGTTTTTT

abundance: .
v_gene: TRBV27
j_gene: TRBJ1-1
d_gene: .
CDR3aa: CASSLTGGVVTEAFF
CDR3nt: TGTGCCAGCAGCCTAACCGGGGGAGTAGTCACTGAAGCTTTCTTT

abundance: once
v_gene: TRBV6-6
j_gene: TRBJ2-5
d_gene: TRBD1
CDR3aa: CASKGQGQETQYF
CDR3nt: TGTGCCAGCAAGGGACAGGGGCAAGAGACCCAGTACTTC

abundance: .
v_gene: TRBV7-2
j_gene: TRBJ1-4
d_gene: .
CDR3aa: CASSSAIRGPNEKLFF
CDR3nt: TGTGCCAGCAGCTCCGCCATCAGGGGCCCTAATGAAAAACTGTTTTTT

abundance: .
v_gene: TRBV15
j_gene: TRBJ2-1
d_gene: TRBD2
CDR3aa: CATSRALAGLQFF
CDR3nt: TGTGCCACCAGCAGGGCCTTAGCGGGATTGCAGTTCTTC

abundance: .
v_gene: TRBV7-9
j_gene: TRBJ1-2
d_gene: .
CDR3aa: CASSPATGDYTF
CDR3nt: TGTGCCAGCAGCCCGGCAACGGGAGACTACACCTTC

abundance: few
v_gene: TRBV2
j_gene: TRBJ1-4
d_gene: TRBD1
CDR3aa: CASSERDREKLFF
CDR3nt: TGTGCCAGCAGTGAACGGGACAGAGAAAAACTGTTTTTT

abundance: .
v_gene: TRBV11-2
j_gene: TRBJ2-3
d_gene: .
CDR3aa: CASSLVGDTQYF
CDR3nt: TGTGCCAGCAGCTTAGTCGGGGATACGCAGTATTTT

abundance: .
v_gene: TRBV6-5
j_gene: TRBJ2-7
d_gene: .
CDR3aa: CASSYSTAGPLREQYF
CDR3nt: TGTGCCAGCAGTTACTCCACCGCGGGCCCCCTACGGGAGCAGTACTTC

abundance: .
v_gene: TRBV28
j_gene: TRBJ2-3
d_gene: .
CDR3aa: CASTSGADTQYF
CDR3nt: TGTGCCAGCACTTCAGGTGCAGATACGCAGTATTTT

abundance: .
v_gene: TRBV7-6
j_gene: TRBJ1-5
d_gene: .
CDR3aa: CASSPEGGQHF
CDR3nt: TGTGCCAGCAGCCCGGAGGGCGGCCAGCATTTT

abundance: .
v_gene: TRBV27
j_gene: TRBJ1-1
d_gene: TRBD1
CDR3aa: CASRIDRGNTEAFF
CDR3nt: TGTGCCAGCAGGATTGACAGGGGGAACACTGAAGCTTTCTTT

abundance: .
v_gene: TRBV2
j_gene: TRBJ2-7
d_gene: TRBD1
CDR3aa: CASSRDRAAYEQYF
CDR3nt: TGTGCCAGCAGTCGGGACAGGGCCGCGTACGAGCAGTACTTC

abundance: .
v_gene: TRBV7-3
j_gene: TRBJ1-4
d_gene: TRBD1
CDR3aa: CASSQGQGEKLFF
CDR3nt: TGTGCCAGCAGCCAGGGACAGGGGGAAAAACTGTTTTTT

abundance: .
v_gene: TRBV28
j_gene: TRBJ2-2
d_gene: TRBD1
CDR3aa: CASRRGDRAGGELFF
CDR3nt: TGTGCCAGCAGACGTGGGGACAGGGCCGGCGGGGAGCTGTTTTTT

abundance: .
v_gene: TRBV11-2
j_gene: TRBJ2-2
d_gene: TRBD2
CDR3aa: CASSQTSGSPGELFF
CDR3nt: TGTGCCAGCAGCCAAACTAGCGGGAGCCCCGGGGAGCTGTTTTTT

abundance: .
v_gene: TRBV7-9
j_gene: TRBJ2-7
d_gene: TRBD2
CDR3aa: CASSLIAGAYEQYF
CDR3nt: TGTGCCAGCAGCCTTATAGCGGGAGCCTACGAGCAGTACTTC

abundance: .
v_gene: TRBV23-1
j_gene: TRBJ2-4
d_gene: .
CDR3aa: CASSQTPNRDKNIQYF
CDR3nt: TGCGCCAGCAGTCAAACCCCCAACAGGGACAAAAACATTCAGTACTTC

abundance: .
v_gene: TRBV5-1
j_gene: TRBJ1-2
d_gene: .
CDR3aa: CASSLVSHPSGYGYTF
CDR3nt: TGCGCCAGCAGCTTGGTTTCCCACCCCTCTGGCTATGGCTACACCTTC

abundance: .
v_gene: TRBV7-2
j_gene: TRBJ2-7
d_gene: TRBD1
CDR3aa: CASSLVGGYSYEQYF
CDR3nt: TGTGCCAGCAGCTTAGTAGGGGGCTACTCCTACGAGCAGTACTTC

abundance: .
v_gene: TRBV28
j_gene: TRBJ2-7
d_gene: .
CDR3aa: CASSGLLHWYEQYF
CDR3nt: TGTGCCAGCAGTGGGTTGCTGCATTGGTACGAGCAGTACTTC

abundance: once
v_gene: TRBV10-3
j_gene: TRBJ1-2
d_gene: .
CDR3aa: CAISEFGGTGGYTF
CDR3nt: TGTGCCATCAGTGAGTTCGGGGGAACTGGAGGCTACACCTTC

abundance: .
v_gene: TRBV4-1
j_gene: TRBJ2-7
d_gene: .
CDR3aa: CASSQEQRAFSYEQYF
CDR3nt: TGCGCCAGCAGCCAAGAACAGCGGGCGTTCTCCTACGAGCAGTACTTC

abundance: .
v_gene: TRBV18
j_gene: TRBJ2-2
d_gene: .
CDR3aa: CASSPLHIALAGELFF
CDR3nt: TGTGCCAGCTCACCATTACATATTGCTCTTGCCGGGGAGCTGTTTTTT

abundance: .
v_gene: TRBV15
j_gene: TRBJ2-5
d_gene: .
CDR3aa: CATSRRQGGETQYF
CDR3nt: TGTGCCACCAGCCGACGACAGGGAGGAGAGACCCAGTACTTC

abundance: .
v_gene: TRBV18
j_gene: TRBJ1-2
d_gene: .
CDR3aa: CASSPGRESYGYTF
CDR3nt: TGTGCCAGCTCACCGGGCAGGGAAAGCTATGGCTACACCTTC

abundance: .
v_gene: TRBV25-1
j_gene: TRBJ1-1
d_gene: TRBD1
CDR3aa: CASSEPKTGSAEAFF
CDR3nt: TGTGCCAGCAGTGAACCAAAGACAGGGTCGGCTGAAGCTTTCTTT

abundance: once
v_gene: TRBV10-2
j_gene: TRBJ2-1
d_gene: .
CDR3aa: CATQGGIYNEQFF
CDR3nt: TGCGCCACCCAGGGGGGAATCTACAATGAGCAGTTCTTC

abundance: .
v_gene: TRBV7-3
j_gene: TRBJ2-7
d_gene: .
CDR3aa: CASSVRDRGRYEQYF
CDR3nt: TGTGCCAGCAGCGTCCGGGACCGAGGCCGCTACGAGCAGTACTTC

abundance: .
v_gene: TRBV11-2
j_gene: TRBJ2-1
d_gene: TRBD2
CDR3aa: CASSPRLAGDGSSYNEQFF
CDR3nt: TGTGCCAGCAGCCCAAGACTAGCGGGAGACGGGAGCTCCTACAATGAGCAGTTCTTC

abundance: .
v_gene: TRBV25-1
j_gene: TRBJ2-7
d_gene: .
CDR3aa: CASSDSGTNYEQYF
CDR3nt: TGTGCCAGCAGTGATTCCGGGACCAACTACGAGCAGTACTTC

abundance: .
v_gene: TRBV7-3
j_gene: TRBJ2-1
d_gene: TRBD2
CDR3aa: CASSAGTSDNEQFF
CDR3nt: TGTGCCAGCAGCGCCGGGACTAGCGACAATGAGCAGTTCTTC

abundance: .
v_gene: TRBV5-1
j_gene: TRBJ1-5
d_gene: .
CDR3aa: CASSAGGRGDQPQHF
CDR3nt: TGCGCCAGCAGCGCGGGGGGACGGGGGGATCAGCCCCAGCATTTT

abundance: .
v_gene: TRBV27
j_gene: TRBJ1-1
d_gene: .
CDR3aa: CASTRGLEAFF
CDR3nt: TGTGCCAGCACCCGAGGCCTAGAAGCTTTCTTT

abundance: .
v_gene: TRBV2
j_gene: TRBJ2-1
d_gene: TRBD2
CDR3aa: CASNKRGWDEQFF
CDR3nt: TGTGCCAGCAACAAGCGGGGGTGGGATGAGCAGTTCTTC

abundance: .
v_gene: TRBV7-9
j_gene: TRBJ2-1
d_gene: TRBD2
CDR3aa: CASSPRTSGSYNEQFF
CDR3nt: TGTGCCAGCAGCCCAAGGACTAGCGGGAGCTACAATGAGCAGTTCTTC

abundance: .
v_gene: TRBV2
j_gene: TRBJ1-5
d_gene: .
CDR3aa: CASRAGGASNQPQHF
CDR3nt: TGTGCCAGCAGGGCCGGAGGGGCCTCCAATCAGCCCCAGCATTTT

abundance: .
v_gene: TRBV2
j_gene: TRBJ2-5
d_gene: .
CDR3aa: CASRGEAGETQYF
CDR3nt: TGTGCCAGCAGGGGGGAGGCCGGGGAGACCCAGTACTTC

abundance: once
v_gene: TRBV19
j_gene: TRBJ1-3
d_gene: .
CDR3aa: CATLWWSGNTIYF
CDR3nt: TGTGCCACCCTCTGGTGGTCCGGAAACACCATATATTTT

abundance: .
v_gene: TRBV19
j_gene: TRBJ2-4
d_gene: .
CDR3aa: CASSISPSAKNIQYF
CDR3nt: TGTGCCAGTAGTATCTCGCCCTCAGCCAAAAACATTCAGTACTTC

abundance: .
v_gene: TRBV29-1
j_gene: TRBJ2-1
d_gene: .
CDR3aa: CSARGGGSFYNEQFF
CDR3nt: TGCAGCGCTAGGGGGGGCGGGAGCTTCTACAATGAGCAGTTCTTC

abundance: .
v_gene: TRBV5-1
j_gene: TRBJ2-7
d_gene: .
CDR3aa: CASSLGGQPPYEQYF
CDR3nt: TGCGCCAGCAGCTTGGGGGGGCAGCCTCCCTACGAGCAGTACTTC

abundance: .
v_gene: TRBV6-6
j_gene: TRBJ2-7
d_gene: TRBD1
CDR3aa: CASSYFRTGPREQYF
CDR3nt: TGTGCCAGCAGTTATTTTAGGACAGGGCCTCGGGAGCAGTACTTC

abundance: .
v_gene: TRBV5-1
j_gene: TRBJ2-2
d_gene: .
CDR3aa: CASSPGGGGTGELFF
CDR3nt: TGCGCCAGCAGCCCAGGCGGAGGGGGCACCGGGGAGCTGTTTTTT

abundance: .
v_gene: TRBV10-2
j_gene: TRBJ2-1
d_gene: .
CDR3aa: CASIPGPGYNEQFF
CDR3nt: TGCGCCAGCATTCCAGGGCCGGGGTACAATGAGCAGTTCTTC

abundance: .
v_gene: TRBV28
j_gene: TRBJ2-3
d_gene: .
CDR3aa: CASTSRGVVTDTQYF
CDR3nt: TGTGCCAGCACGTCGAGGGGAGTCGTCACAGATACGCAGTATTTT

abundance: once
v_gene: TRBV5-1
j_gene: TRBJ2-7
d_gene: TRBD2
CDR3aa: CASSWGLAIASYEQYF
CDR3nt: TGCGCCAGCAGCTGGGGACTAGCGATCGCCTCCTACGAGCAGTACTTC

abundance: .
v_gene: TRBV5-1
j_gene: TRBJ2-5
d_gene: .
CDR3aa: CASSRESQETQYF
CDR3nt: TGCGCCAGCAGCCGAGAGAGTCAAGAGACCCAGTACTTC